The present T cell receptor (beta chain) was sequenced within a study of shared clonotypes between healthy human individuals. Findings and caveats of the study: Depth was large, yet rarefaction showed that sorted-subset sequencing was incomplete.

Notes on this clone: Its antigen is as yet unknown.

The V end was cut by 5 bases, the J end by 7 bases, with 17 bases between. The CDR3 has 14 amino acids. Germline V gene data show CDR1 as SGHVS and CDR2 as FQNEAQ. Profiled with immunoSEQ multiplex PCR; TCRdb holds only in-frame clones, not every one. The repertoire includes under 600,000 clones, approximately 95% of them detected once, and 0.05% to 0.08% sits in the top ten. This receptor was identified in a woman in her 30s in good health. The sequenced sample was naive CD4+ T cells sorted from blood. Subset specified: CD45RA+ positively selected. The chain uses TRBV7-8 and TRBJ2-5; D may be TRBD1 (5 bases). CDR3 bases: TGTGCCAGCAGCCCCGACCCCACCCAGGGGACCCAGTACTTC. Translation: CASSPDPTQGTQYF.